This TCR beta chain was profiled in a study of T cell responses to AZD1222 COVID-19 vaccine. Findings of the study overall: Spike-specific TCR breadth and depth grew following two AZD1222 doses. Every sample of the repertoires postdated the peak T cell response. Donors, mostly white British, included more females; clonal diversity was possibly underestimated.

The CDR3 consists of 14 residues. The ends were cut back, 2 bases at V and 2 bases at J, with 7 bases in the middle. Germline V gene data show CDR1 as SGHNT and CDR2 as YENEEA. Details on this clone: Its antigen is still unknown.

The method was immunoSEQ multiplex PCR; TCRdb's version includes in-frame clones alone and lacks a portion of them. The sample records about 93,000 clones, about 90% being singletons. The chain combines TRBV11-3 with TRBJ1-3, with D maybe TRBD1 (6 bases). This receptor was identified in an adult in good health. Sequences were derived from peripheral blood, sampled on day 0 of MenACWY control vaccination. Here the CDR3 DNA reads TGTGCCAGCAGCTTAACAGGGACTGGAAACACCATATATTTT. Translating gives CASSLTGTGNTIYF.